The 23 T cell receptor beta chains listed next were all sequenced from one sample in a study of neurological immune-mediated disorders. TCRdb reprocessed the 5' RACE reads via MiXCR and lists one record per CDR3 protein. The table shows tens of thousands of distinct CDR3 sequences, with over 20% occurring only once. Input material: PBMCs. These receptors were collected from a woman aged 70-85 years in good health.

This clonotype came up many times. J is TRBJ2-5 and V is TRBV20-1; 7 bases align to TRBD1. J was trimmed by 5 bases and V by 6 bases; bases with no gene match: 9. The germline V gene has CDR1 DFQATT and CDR2 SNEGSKA (reference sequence). This CDR3 region has 13 residues. CDR3 in amino acids: CSAVETGKETQYF. The CDR3 DNA reads as TGCAGTGCCGTTGAGACAGGGAAGGAGACCCAGTACTTC.

This clonotype was counted many times. V usage is TRBV20-1 and J usage is TRBJ2-6; 7 bases fit TRBD2. V gave up 3 bases and J gave up 2 bases; unmatched junction bases: 7. The CDR3 consists of 16 residues. Germline values: CDR1 DFQATT, CDR2 SNEGSKA (reference sequence). In nucleotides, the CDR3 is TGCAGTGCTAGTTCGGGCGGGAGTACTGGGGCCAACGTCCTGACTTTC. It is translated as CSASSGGSTGANVLTF.

The chain has TRBV5-1 and TRBJ2-3; TRBD1 aligns across 9 bases. The V gene end was trimmed by 9 bases and the J gene end by 4 bases; junction bases not matched to a gene: 15. The CDR3 has 16 amino acids. The germline gives CDR1 SGHRS, CDR2 YFSETQ. The CDR3 loop reads CATSQNPGQGADTQYF. DNA for the CDR3: TGCGCCACCTCACAGAATCCGGGACAGGGTGCAGATACGCAGTATTTT. Complete variable domain (other parts from reference TRBV5-1 and TRBJ2-3): KAGVTQTPRYLIKTRGQQVTLSCSPISGHRSVSWYQQTPGQGLQFLFEYFSETQRNKGNFPGRFSGRQFSNSRSEMNVSTLELGDSALYLCATSQNPGQGADTQYFGPGTRLTVL.

The CDR3 protein is CSVVERGVDDTQYF. The CDR3 coding sequence is TGCAGCGTTGTGGAGCGGGGGGTGGACGATACGCAGTATTTT. The J gene is TRBJ2-3, the V gene TRBV29-1, with 9 bases matching TRBD2. Germline V gene data show CDR1 as SQVTM and CDR2 as ANQGSEA. Trimming took 4 bases from V and 6 from J; bases not matched to a gene: 8. The CDR3 has 14 amino acids.

This clonotype was observed at least ten times. The rearrangement links TRBV7-2 to TRBJ1-5; D perhaps matches TRBD1 (5 bases). This CDR3 comprises 15 residues. Germline CDR1 SGHTA, CDR2 FQGNSA. V lost 0 bases, J lost 7 bases, and 13 bases lay in between. The CDR3 loop reads CASSLAPSGGQPQHF. In nucleotides, the CDR3 is TGTGCCAGCAGCTTAGCCCCTTCGGGGGGGCAGCCCCAGCATTTT.

This clonotype has at least ten counts. J is TRBJ2-5 and V is TRBV25-1; 9 bases are a match to TRBD2. With V trimmed by 5 bases and J by 1 base, 5 bases remained unmatched. Germline V gene lookup returns CDR1 MGHDK and CDR2 SYGVNS. This CDR3 region has 15 residues. This chain's CDR3 is CASSPSGRSQETQYF. The CDR3, as DNA: TGTGCCAGCAGTCCCAGCGGGAGGTCCCAAGAGACCCAGTACTTC.

This clonotype was seen repeatedly, ten times or more. This rearrangement joins TRBV12-3 or TRBV12-4 to TRBJ2-2; 8 bases agree with TRBD2. The CDR3 contains 16 residues. Trimming removed 6 bases from V and 6 bases from J; junction bases left unmatched: 12. DNA of the CDR3: TGTGCCAGCAGACCGACCGGGAGGGCCCCGGCCGGGGAGCTGTTTTTT. Translating it yields CASRPTGRAPAGELFF.

This clonotype was seen more than once but under ten times. V usage is TRBV5-1 and J usage is TRBJ2-1, with 11 bases fitting TRBD2. The CDR3 runs 17 residues. Trimming at V came to 4 bases and at J to 5 bases, leaving 11 bases not matched to a gene. Germline V gene data show CDR1 as SGHRS and CDR2 as YFSETQ. Here the CDR3 reads CASSTTSGSGSDNEQFF. DNA of the CDR3: TGCGCCAGCAGCACAACTAGCGGGAGCGGTAGCGACAATGAGCAGTTCTTC. Based on the CDR3 plus reference TRBV5-1 and TRBJ2-1, the full variable domain is KAGVTQTPRYLIKTRGQQVTLSCSPISGHRSVSWYQQTPGQGLQFLFEYFSETQRNKGNFPGRFSGRQFSNSRSEMNVSTLELGDSALYLCASSTTSGSGSDNEQFFGPGTRLTVL.

This clonotype was counted ten times or more. The gene calls are TRBV20-1 and TRBJ1-6, with a possible D match to TRBD1 (6 bases). From germline, CDR1 is DFQATT and CDR2 SNEGSKA (reference sequence). The length of the CDR3 is 16 residues. Trimming left V 1 base short and J 3 bases short, with 13 bases between. This chain's CDR3 is CSARGPQDSYNSPLHF. The CDR3, as DNA: TGCAGTGCTAGAGGGCCCCAGGACAGCTATAATTCACCCCTCCACTTT.

In this sample, this clonotype turned up a few times. The chain has TRBV12-3 or TRBV12-4 and TRBJ1-2; D is undetermined. V was shortened by 7 bases and J by 8 bases, with 26 bases between the two germline ends. The CDR3 loop spans 16 amino acids. CDR3 loop: CASTPNLLGPGGGYTF. CDR3 DNA sequence: TGTGCCAGCACTCCAAACCTCTTAGGGCCCGGCGGGGGCTACACCTTC.

The gene calls are TRBV7-2 and TRBJ1-1, with D perhaps matching TRBD1 (5 bases). The CDR3 runs to 17 residues. V shed 1 base and J shed 4 bases, with 19 bases lying between them. Per the germline V gene, CDR1 is SGHTA and CDR2 is FQGNSA. CDR3 sequence reads: CASSLGALGGTVTEAFF. In DNA form, the CDR3 reads TGTGCCAGCAGCTTAGGGGCCCTTGGGGGGACTGTCACTGAAGCTTTCTTT.

In this sample, this clonotype turned up many times. A much larger clone is a single base away; this may be a read error. The genes are TRBV10-3 and TRBJ2-1, with D perhaps matching TRBD1 (5 bases). CDR1 and CDR2 (germline): ENHRY, SYGVKD. The CDR3 is 14 residues long. The CDR3: CTISETTGIGEQFF. The CDR3 DNA reads as TGTACCATCAGTGAGACCACAGGCATTGGTGAGCAGTTCTTC.

This clonotype has ten or more counts. The chain employs TRBV5-1 and TRBJ1-3; maybe TRBD1 (5 bases). Germline CDR1 and CDR2: SGHRS and YFSETQ. This CDR3 has 15 residues. V lost 4 bases and J lost 4, with 15 bases in between. DNA for the CDR3: TGCGCCAGCAGCCCCGGGACGACGTCGGGAAACACCATATATTTT. Its protein is CASSPGTTSGNTIYF.

V gene TRBV4-2 combines with J gene TRBJ2-3, with a weak D call TRBD1 (5 bases). CDR1 is LGHNA, CDR2 YNFKEQ, per germline. With 8 bases removed from V and 4 bases from J, the gap between germline ends came to 16 bases. The CDR3 runs to 14 residues. The CDR3 bases are TGTGCCAGCCAAGGGGTCCTTCGCTCAGATACGCAGTATTTT. Translated, it gives CASQGVLRSDTQYF.

This clonotype was observed many times. This rearrangement joins TRBV29-1 to TRBJ1-3, with D uncertain. Germline assignment: CDR1 SQVTM and CDR2 ANQGSEA. V gave up 4 bases and J gave up 7 bases, with 11 bases separating them. The CDR3 consists of 12 residues. As DNA, the CDR3 is TGCAGCGTTGCCCCGGGCCCGAACACCATATATTTT. Translation: CSVAPGPNTIYF. Supplemented by reference TRBV29-1 and TRBJ1-3, the full variable domain reads SAVISQKPSRDICQRGTSLTIQCQVDSQVTMMFWYRQQPGQSLTLIATANQGSEATYESGFVIDKFPISRPNLTFSTLTVSNMSPEDSSIYLCSVAPGPNTIYFGEGSWLTVV.

The V gene is TRBV5-6, the J gene TRBJ2-3, with 7 bases matching TRBD2. Trimming cost V 4 bases and J 6 bases; bases outside gene matches: 11. Per germline, CDR1 SGHDT and CDR2 YYEEEE. There are 15 residues in the CDR3. CDR3 sequence reads: CASSHTTSESDTQYF. CDR3 coding DNA: TGTGCCAGCAGCCATACTACTAGCGAATCGGATACGCAGTATTTT. Complete variable domain (other parts from reference TRBV5-6 and TRBJ2-3): DAGVTQSPTHLIKTRGQQVTLRCSPKSGHDTVSWYQQALGQGPQFIFQYYEEEERQRGNFPDRFSGHQFPNYSSELNVNALLLGDSALYLCASSHTTSESDTQYFGPGTRLTVL.

There are many counts of this clonotype. V usage is TRBV10-3 and J usage is TRBJ2-5; TRBD2 matches 16 bases. This CDR3 has 17 amino acids. The junction had 11 bases not matched to a gene; V was cut back by 10 bases and J by 3 bases. The germline CDR1 and CDR2 sequences are ENHRY and SYGVKD. The CDR3 region has the DNA TGTGCCACCGAGACGGGACTAGCGGGAGGGGGGGAAGAGACCCAGTACTTC. Translating gives CATETGLAGGGEETQYF.

This chain links TRBV6-2 or TRBV6-3 with TRBJ2-3; D is ambiguous. CDR3 length equals 15 residues. The V and J ends lost 6 bases and 3 bases respectively, with 16 bases between them. Germline V gives CDR1 MNHEY, CDR2 SVGEGT. The CDR3 DNA is TGTGCCAGCAGCCCTCATGCCGTTCCGACAGATACGCAGTATTTT. It translates to CASSPHAVPTDTQYF.

The table lists this clonotype with a few counts. The J gene is TRBJ2-6, the V gene TRBV5-1; TRBD1 might be the D (6 bases). Per the germline V gene, CDR1 is SGHRS and CDR2 is YFSETQ. The CDR3 spans 16 residues. Trimming took off 2 bases at V and 4 bases at J, with 13 bases between the two ends. CDR3 sequence: CASSLQGNPGANVLTF. Here the CDR3 DNA reads TGCGCCAGCAGCTTACAGGGAAATCCCGGGGCCAACGTCCTGACTTTC.

This clonotype came up a few times. The chain recombines TRBV6-6 with TRBJ2-5; 10 bases align to TRBD2. Germline values: CDR1 MNHNY, CDR2 SVGAGI (reference sequence). After removal of 0 bases from V and 5 bases from J, the junction contained 3 bases not matched to a gene. This CDR3 has 15 residues. CDR3 sequence (DNA): TGTGCCAGCAGTTACTCGCTAGCGGGGGCGGAGACCCAGTACTTC. Its translation is CASSYSLAGAETQYF.

Many counts were recorded for this clonotype. The chain couples TRBV20-1 to TRBJ2-1; D not resolved. Germline V lookup: CDR1 DFQATT, CDR2 SNEGSKA (reference sequence). The CDR3 extends over 10 amino acids. Trimming removed 3 bases at V and 13 bases at J, with 10 bases between. The DNA of the CDR3 is TGCAGTGCTAGGGGCGGACCCCAGTTCTTC. It is translated as CSARGGPQFF.

Worth noting for this clonotype: The junction shows a germline mismatch at one end, possibly a read error. The chain joins TRBV9 to TRBJ2-7; the D is unclear. This CDR3 is 14 amino acids long. The germline V gene has CDR1 SGDLS and CDR2 YYNGEE. The CDR3 sequence is CTSSVGTDNYEQYF. The CDR3 nucleotides read TGTACCAGCAGCGTAGGAACGGATAACTACGAGCAGTACTTC.

This clonotype was detected many times. The V call is TRBV7-9, the J call TRBJ2-1, with 10 nucleotides matching TRBD2. The CDR3 runs 17 residues. Germline V gives CDR1 SEHNR, CDR2 FQNEAQ (reference sequence). Unmatched junction bases numbered 12, after V lost 5 bases and J lost 5 bases. The CDR3 spells CASSPKFGAGGDNEQFF. Here the CDR3 DNA reads TGTGCCAGCAGCCCGAAATTTGGAGCGGGAGGGGACAATGAGCAGTTCTTC.